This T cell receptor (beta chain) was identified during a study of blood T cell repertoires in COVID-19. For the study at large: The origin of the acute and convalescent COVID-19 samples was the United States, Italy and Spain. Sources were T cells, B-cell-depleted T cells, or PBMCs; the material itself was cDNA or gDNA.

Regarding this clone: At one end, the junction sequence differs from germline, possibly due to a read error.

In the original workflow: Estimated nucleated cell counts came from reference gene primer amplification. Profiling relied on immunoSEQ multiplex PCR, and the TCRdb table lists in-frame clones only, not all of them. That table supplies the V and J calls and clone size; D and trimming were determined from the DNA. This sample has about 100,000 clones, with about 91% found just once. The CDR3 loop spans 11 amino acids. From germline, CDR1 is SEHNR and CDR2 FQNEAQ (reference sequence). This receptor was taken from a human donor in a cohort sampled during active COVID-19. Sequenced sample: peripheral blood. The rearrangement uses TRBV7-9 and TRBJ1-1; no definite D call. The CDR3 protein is CASSLAGEVFF. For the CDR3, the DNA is TGTGCCAGCAGCTTAGCGGGCGAAGTTTTCTTT.